This T cell receptor (beta chain) was recorded in a study of control samples from healthy donors and cancer patients. Per the germline V gene, CDR1 is SGHKS and CDR2 is YYEKEE (reference sequence). Trimming took 3 bases from V and 2 from J, leaving 9 bases between them. The CDR3 spans 14 residues. The data were produced by immunoSEQ multiplex PCR, yet TCRdb's version contains in-frame clones alone and is incomplete. Of about 190,000 clones in the sample, roughly nine tenths were seen once. The gene calls are TRBV5-5 and TRBJ1-5; tentative D call: TRBD1 (5 bases). The specimen sequenced was blood. The TCR originated in a man aged 25-40 years in good health. The CDR3 is CASSSGDGNQPQHF. The CDR3 DNA is TGTGCCAGCAGCTCGGGGGACGGCAATCAGCCCCAGCATTTT.